The rows below give T cell receptor beta chains drawn from one sample of a study of CXCR3-negative and CXCR3-positive naive CD8 T cells. TCRdb re-called the 5' RACE reads, yielding one record per CDR3 amino acid sequence without DNA. This sample's table reports around 140,000 distinct CDR3 sequences. Sequencing input: naive CXCR3+ CD8+ T cells from blood. Every receptor here comes from a human donor in good health. Some clones in this sample may be carry-over from other donors' samples. CDR3s include the opening cysteine and the closing phenylalanine or tryptophan.

13	TRBV19	TRBJ1-4	CASTETAGEKLFF
17	TRBV11-2	TRBJ2-3	CASSPGLAEGLTDTQYF
16	TRBV10-3	TRBJ2-1	CAISESWTGNYNEQFF
16	TRBV20-1	TRBJ2-5	CSARDVGQGTSETQYF
16	TRBV5-1	TRBJ2-1	CASSFNPRGSNNEQFF
14	TRBV29-1	TRBJ2-7	CSVEDEGGLREQYF
14	TRBV11-2	TRBJ2-5	CASSLALGQETQYF
15	TRBV14	TRBJ2-1	CASSRKVGSWSEQFF
16	TRBV15	TRBJ2-1	CATSRGIQGTYNEQFF
20	TRBV7-3	TRBJ1-1	CASSLSPEPGWDRTNTEAFF
15	TRBV11-2	TRBJ2-3	CASSWSGGSADTQYF
15	TRBV7-9	TRBJ2-7	CASSLAARATYEQYF
13	TRBV3-1	TRBJ2-7	CASSHPYSYEQYF
16	TRBV13	TRBJ1-2	CASSPSGAGKNYGYTF
16	TRBV4-1	TRBJ2-2	CASSQGWTGFPGELFF